This T cell receptor beta chain was identified during a study of blood T cell repertoires in COVID-19. TCRdb keeps only in-frame clones here, not all; method: immunoSEQ multiplex PCR. The sample lists a few hundred thousand clones, around 85% occurring once. The sample consisted of PBMCs or T cells enriched from blood (not recorded which). This clonotype was sampled from a man aged 35 to 55 who had recovered from COVID-19.

CDR3 sequence (DNA): TGTGCCAGCAGCTCGAGCGGGCCTTACTACAATGAGCAGTTCTTC. Encoded protein: CASSSSGPYYNEQFF. The V gene is TRBV7-3, the J gene TRBJ2-1; weak D call: TRBD2 (6 bases). Germline CDR1 reads SGHTA; CDR2 reads FQGTGA. V was cut by 4 bases and J by 3 bases, with 13 bases left in between. The CDR3 runs 15 residues.